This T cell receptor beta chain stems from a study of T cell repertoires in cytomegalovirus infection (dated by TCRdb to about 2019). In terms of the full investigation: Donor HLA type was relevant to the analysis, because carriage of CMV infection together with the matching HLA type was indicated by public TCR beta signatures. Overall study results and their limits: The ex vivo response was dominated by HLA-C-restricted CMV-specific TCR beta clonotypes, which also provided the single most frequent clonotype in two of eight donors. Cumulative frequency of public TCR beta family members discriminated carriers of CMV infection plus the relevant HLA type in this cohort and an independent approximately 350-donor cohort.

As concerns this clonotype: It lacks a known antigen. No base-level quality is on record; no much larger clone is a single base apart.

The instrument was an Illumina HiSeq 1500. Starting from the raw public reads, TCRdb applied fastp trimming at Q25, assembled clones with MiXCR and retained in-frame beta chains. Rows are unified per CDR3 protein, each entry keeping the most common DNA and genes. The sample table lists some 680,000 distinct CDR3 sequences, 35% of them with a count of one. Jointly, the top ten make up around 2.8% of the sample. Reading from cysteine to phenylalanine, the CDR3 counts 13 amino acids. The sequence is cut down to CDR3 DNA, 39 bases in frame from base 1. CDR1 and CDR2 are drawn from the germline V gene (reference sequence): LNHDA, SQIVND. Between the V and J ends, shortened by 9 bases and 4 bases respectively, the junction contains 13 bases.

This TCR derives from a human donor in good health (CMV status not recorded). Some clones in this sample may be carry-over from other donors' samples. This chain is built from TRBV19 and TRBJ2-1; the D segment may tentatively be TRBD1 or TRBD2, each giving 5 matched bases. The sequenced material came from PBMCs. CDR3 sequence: CASRGHTYNEQFF. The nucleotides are TGTGCCAGCCGGGGCCATACGTACAATGAGCAGTTCTTC.